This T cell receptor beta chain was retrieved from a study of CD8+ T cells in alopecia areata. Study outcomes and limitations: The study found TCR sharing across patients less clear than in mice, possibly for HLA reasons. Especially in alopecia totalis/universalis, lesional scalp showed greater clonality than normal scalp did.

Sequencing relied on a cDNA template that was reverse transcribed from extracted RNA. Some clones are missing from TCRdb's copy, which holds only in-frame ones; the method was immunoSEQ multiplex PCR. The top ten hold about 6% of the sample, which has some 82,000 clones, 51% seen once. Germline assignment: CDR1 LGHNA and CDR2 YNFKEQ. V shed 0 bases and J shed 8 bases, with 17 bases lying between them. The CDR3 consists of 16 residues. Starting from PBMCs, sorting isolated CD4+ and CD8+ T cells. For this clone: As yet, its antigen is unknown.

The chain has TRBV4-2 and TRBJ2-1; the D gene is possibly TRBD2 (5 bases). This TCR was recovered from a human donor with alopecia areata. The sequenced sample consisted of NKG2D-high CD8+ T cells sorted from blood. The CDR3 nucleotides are TGTGCCAGCAGCCAAGATTACGGACTCCGCATGGATGAGCAGTTCTTC. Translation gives CASSQDYGLRMDEQFF.